The source of this TCR beta chain is a study of blood T cells in healthy people across ages. This clonotype was seen more than once but under ten times. A J-beta primer mix and a sample-barcoded 5' primer were used in a second PCR of roughly 6 to 12 cycles. Every single cDNA molecule received a tag from a template-switch adaptor with 12 random nucleotides. One entry per CDR3 protein results from TCRdb running MiXCR on the 5' RACE reads. Among around 1,000,000 distinct CDR3 sequences listed, approximately 25% were seen once. The CDR3 sequence is 15 residues long. V was cut by 4 bases and J by 1 base, with 12 bases left in between. Germline CDR1 reads PRHDT; CDR2 reads FYEKMQ (reference sequence). Total RNA extracted from each sample amounted to at least 6 micrograms. These same data were also listed under a study on T cells of mothers and their children.

The chain is built from TRBV13 and TRBJ2-3; TRBD1 might be the D (5 bases). The origin of this receptor is a girl aged 2-15 years in good health. The specimen sequenced was blood. The CDR3 nucleotides are TGTGCCAGCAGCTCCGGAGACAGTCGCACAGATACGCAGTATTTT. Its translation: CASSSGDSRTDTQYF.